What follows describes a single T cell receptor (beta chain). Repertoires were generated with immunoSEQ multiplex PCR, while TCRdb's copy carries only in-frame clones and drops some. The data contain nearly 2 million clones, about 95% of them singletons. Naive-designated CD8 cells lacked CD45RO, were positively enriched for CCR7, and omitted terminally differentiated effector memory CD45RA+ cells. This record comes from a study of shared clonotypes between healthy human individuals. Source material: naive CD8+ T cells sorted from blood. This TCR came from a man between 18 and 29 years old in good health.

The CDR3 region has the DNA TGTGCCAGCACGAGCCCCCCGGGACTAGCGGGGGGGCAAACCGGGGAGCTGTTTTTT. As protein: CASTSPPGLAGGQTGELFF. The chain is built from TRBV7-9 and TRBJ2-2; 16 bases are a match to TRBD2. V gave up 7 bases and J gave up 5 bases; unmatched junction bases: 13. Germline lookup yields CDR1 SEHNR and CDR2 FQNEAQ (reference sequence). CDR3 length equals 19 residues.